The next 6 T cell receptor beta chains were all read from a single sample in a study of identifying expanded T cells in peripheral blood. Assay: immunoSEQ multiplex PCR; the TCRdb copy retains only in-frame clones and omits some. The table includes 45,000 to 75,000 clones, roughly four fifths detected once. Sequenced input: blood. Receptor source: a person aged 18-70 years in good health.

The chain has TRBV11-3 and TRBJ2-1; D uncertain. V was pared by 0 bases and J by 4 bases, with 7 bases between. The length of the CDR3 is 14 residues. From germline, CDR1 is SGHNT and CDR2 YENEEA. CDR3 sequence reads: CASSLDAGYNEQFF. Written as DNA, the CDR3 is TGTGCCAGCAGCTTAGACGCCGGATACAATGAGCAGTTCTTC.

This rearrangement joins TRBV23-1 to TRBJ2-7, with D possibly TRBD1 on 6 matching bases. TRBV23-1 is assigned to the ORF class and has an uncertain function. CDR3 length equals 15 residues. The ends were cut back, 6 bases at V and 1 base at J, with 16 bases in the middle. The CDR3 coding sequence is TGCGCCAGCAGCCAACAAAGGACAGCGTCCTACGAGCAGTACTTC. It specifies CASSQQRTASYEQYF.

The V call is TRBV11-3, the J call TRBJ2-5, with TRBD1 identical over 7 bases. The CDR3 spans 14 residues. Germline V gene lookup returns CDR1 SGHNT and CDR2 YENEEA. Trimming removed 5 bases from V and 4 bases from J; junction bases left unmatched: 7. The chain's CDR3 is CASSRTGLGETQYF. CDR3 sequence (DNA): TGTGCCAGCAGCCGGACAGGTCTGGGAGAGACCCAGTACTTC.

CDR3 sequence: CASSQGRAGTEAFF. The DNA for the CDR3 is TGTGCCAGCAGCCAAGGGCGGGCGGGCACTGAAGCTTTCTTT. The chain couples TRBV4-2 to TRBJ1-1, with D unresolved. CDR1 is LGHNA, CDR2 YNFKEQ, per germline. V lost 1 base and J lost 4, with 10 bases in between. The CDR3 sequence is 14 residues long.

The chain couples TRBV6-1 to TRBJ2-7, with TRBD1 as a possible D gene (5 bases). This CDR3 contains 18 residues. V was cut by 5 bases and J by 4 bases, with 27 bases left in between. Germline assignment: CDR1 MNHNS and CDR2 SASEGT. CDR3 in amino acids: CASSKGVYKLSVYYEQYF. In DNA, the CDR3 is TGTGCCAGCAGTAAAGGGGTTTACAAGTTAAGTGTCTATTACGAGCAGTACTTC.

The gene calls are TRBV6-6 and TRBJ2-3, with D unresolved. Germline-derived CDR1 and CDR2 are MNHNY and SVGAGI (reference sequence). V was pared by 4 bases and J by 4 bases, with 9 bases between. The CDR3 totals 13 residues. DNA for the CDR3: TGTGCCAGCAGTTTAGGCCGGGCAGATACGCAGTATTTT. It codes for CASSLGRADTQYF.